This T cell receptor beta chain was captured in a study of T-cell memory formation after mild COVID-19. Findings and caveats of the study: Contracting CD4+ clones sat mainly in CM and EM; CD8+ in EMRA. Balance between CD4 and CD8 was seen in clones contracting day 15 to 85, and a CD4+ lean was seen in later expanders.

It was 5'RACE with constant-segment primers that produced the TCR alpha and TCR beta cDNA libraries, which carried sample barcodes and UMIs. A single record per CDR3 protein comes from TCRdb applying MiXCR to the 5' RACE reads. The sample has about 29,000 distinct CDR3 sequences, about 16% seen once. The ends lost 9 bases at V and 9 bases at J; junction bases unmatched: 13. The CDR3 consists of 15 residues. The germline V gene encodes CDR1 KGHDR and CDR2 SFDVKD. This clonotype was counted many times. Its target is not known. The chain couples TRBV24-1 to TRBJ2-1, with 10 bases that match TRBD1. The sequencing input was PBMCs or a T cell subset sorted from them (not recorded which). This TCR was recovered from an adult who had mild COVID-19 (a few samples of this study predate the infection). Cell type and time point are not known. The CDR3 DNA sequence: TGTGCCACCGGGGACCGGGACAGGGGTCAGGTTGAGCAGTTCTTC. Translating gives CATGDRDRGQVEQFF.